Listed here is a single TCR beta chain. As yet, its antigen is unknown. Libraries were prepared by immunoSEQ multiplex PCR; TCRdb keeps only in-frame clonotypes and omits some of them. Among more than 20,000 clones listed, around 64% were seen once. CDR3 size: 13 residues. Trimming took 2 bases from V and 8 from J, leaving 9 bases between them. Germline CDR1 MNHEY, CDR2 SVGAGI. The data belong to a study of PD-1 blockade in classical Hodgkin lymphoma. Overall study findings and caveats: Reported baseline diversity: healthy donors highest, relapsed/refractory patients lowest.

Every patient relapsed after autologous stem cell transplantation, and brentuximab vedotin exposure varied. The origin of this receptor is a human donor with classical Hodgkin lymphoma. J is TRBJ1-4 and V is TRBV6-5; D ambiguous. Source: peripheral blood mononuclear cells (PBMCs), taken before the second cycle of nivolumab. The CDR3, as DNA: TGTGCCAGCAGTTACGGCATGATGGAAAAACTGTTTTTT. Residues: CASSYGMMEKLFF.